The source of this T cell receptor (beta chain) is a study of blood T cells in healthy people across ages. Study results and caveats: In long-lived donors, naive CD4+ cell counts and diversity exceeded those of aged donors.

Caucasian individuals from Russia who were healthy and aged about 6 to 90 acted as donors. This CDR3 has 18 amino acids. The V end lost 4 bases, the J end lost 2 bases, and 20 bases lay between the germline ends. It was with a sample-barcoded 5' primer and a J-beta primer mix that a second PCR of roughly 7 to 12 cycles was run. TCRdb re-called the 5' RACE reads through MiXCR, storing one row per CDR3 protein. The table includes 550,000 to 800,000 distinct CDR3 sequences, around 21% detected once. A word on this clonotype: Its antigen is unidentified.

The sample comprised blood. The origin of this receptor is a man between 65 and 85 years old in good health. The chain uses TRBV12-3 or TRBV12-4 and TRBJ2-2; tentative D call: TRBD1 (6 bases). This CDR3 reads CASSYHTGFLYNTGELFF. In nucleotides, the CDR3 is TGTGCCAGCAGTTATCATACAGGGTTCCTCTACAACACCGGGGAGCTGTTTTTT.